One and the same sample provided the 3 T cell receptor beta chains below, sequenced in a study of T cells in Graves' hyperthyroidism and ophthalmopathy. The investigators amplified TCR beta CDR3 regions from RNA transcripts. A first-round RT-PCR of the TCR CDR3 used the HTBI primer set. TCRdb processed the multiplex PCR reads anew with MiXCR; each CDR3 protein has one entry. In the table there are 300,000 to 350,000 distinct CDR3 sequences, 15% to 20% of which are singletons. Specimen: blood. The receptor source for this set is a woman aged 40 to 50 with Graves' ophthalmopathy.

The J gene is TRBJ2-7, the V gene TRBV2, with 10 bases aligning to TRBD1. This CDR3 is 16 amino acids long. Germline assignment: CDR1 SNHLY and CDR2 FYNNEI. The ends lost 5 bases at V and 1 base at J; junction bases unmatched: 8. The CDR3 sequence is CASSSPPGQGSYEQYF. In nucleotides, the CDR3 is TGTGCCAGCAGTTCTCCCCCGGGACAGGGGTCCTACGAGCAGTACTTC.

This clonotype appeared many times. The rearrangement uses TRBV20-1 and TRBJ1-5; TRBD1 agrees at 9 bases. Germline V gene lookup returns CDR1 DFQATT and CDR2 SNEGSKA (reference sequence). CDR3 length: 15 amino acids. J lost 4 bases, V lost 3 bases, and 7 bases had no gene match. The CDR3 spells CSARGGQGINQPQHF. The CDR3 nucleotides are TGCAGTGCTAGGGGGGGACAGGGAATAAATCAGCCCCAGCATTTT.

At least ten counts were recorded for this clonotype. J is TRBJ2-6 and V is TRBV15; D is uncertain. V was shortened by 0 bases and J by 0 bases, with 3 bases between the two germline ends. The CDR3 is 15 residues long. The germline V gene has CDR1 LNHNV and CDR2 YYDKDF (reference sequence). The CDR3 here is CATSREGSGANVLTF. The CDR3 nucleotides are TGTGCCACCAGCAGAGAAGGCTCTGGGGCCAACGTCCTGACTTTC. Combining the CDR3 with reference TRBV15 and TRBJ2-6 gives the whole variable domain DAMVIQNPRYQVTQFGKPVTLSCSQTLNHNVMYWYQQKSSQAPKLLFHYYDKDFNNEADTPDNFQSRRPNTSFCFLDIRSPGLGDTAMYLCATSREGSGANVLTFGAGSRLTVL.